This entry lists 8 T cell receptor beta chains sequenced from one sample in a study of T cells in tuberculosis. Sequencing was performed with immunoSEQ multiplex PCR; in TCRdb, only in-frame clones are kept and a portion is missing. The sample lists 29,000 or so clones, 93% seen once, with around 4.7% in the top ten. The sequencing sample was made of PBMCs. The source is a donor aged 10-29 years with latent tuberculosis or without tuberculosis infection.

The V gene is TRBV9, the J gene TRBJ1-2, with D unclear. The CDR3 extends over 16 amino acids. Germline V gene sequence: CDR1 SGDLS, CDR2 YYNGEE. Trimming removed 4 bases at V and 0 bases at J, with 16 bases between. In DNA form, the CDR3 reads TGTGCCAGCAGCCAACCCCGAGAAGAGACTAACTATGGCTACACCTTC. Translating it yields CASSQPREETNYGYTF.

This clone was seen just once. This rearrangement joins TRBV6-6 to TRBJ2-1; 10 nucleotides align to TRBD2. CDR1 MNHNY and CDR2 SVGAGI come from the germline V gene (reference sequence). J was trimmed by 2 bases and V by 5 bases; bases with no gene match: 6. The CDR3 consists of 16 residues. The CDR3 loop is CASSISGGTPYNEQFF. Written as DNA, the CDR3 is TGTGCCAGCAGTATTAGCGGGGGGACCCCCTACAATGAGCAGTTCTTC.

The chain has TRBV7-2 and TRBJ2-1; 15 bases line up with TRBD2. After removal of 5 bases from V and 9 bases from J, the junction contained 11 bases not matched to a gene. The CDR3 length is 17 residues. Germline loops: CDR1 SGHTA, CDR2 FQGNSA. CDR3 bases: TGTGCCAGCAGCACACGGACTAGCGGGGGGGCCTTTCGTGAGCAGTTCTTC. Its protein product is CASSTRTSGGAFREQFF.

V gene TRBV18 combines with J gene TRBJ2-7; a weak D match, TRBD1 (6 bases). CDR1 is KGHSH and CDR2 is LQKENI in the germline V gene. The CDR3 has 13 residues. V lost 5 bases to trimming and J lost 7 bases, with 15 bases between them. The CDR3 nucleotides read TGTGCCAGCTCAGGGCAGGGGATCAGTGAGCAGTACTTC. Its translation is CASSGQGISEQYF.

This clone appeared once. The V call is TRBV28, the J call TRBJ2-7, with 9 bases identical to TRBD1. CDR3 length: 14 residues. The germline CDR1 and CDR2 sequences are MDHEN and SYDVKM. The V and J ends lost 6 bases and 4 bases, in that order; junction bases with no gene match: 7. DNA of the CDR3: TGTGCCAGCAGCTTCACCGGGACAGGGTACGAGCAGTACTTC. As protein: CASSFTGTGYEQYF.

With regard to this clone: Relative to the germline gene, one junction end is altered; a read error may explain this. This sequence joins TRBV6-6 and TRBJ1-2; no reliable D call. The CDR3 runs 12 residues. Looked up from germline, CDR1 is MNHNY and CDR2 is SVGAGI (reference sequence). Here the CDR3 DNA reads TGTGCCAGCAGTCCAAACGGGGTATTGTTCGCCTTC. Its translation is CASSPNGVLFAF.

V usage is TRBV5-1 and J usage is TRBJ1-2; 8 nucleotides agree with TRBD1. In germline, CDR1 is SGHRS, CDR2 YFSETQ. V lost 4 bases and J lost 7; bases outside the gene matches: 9. The CDR3 sequence is 14 residues long. The chain's CDR3 is CASSLRTGTVGYTF. The CDR3 DNA sequence: TGCGCCAGCAGCCTGCGGACAGGGACGGTTGGCTACACCTTC.

The V call is TRBV6-5, the J call TRBJ2-7; D may be TRBD2 (5 bases). This CDR3 has 16 amino acids. With 0 bases removed from V and 0 bases from J, the gap between germline ends came to 12 bases. Germline loops: CDR1 MNHEY, CDR2 SVGAGI. The CDR3 sequence: CASSYSWGGSSYEQYF. DNA for the CDR3: TGTGCCAGCAGTTACTCGTGGGGTGGGAGCTCCTACGAGCAGTACTTC.